This record concerns one T cell receptor (beta chain) sequence. This sample also contains other DNA sequences that code for the same CDR3. Measured with immunoSEQ multiplex PCR; TCRdb has only the in-frame clones, and not every one. Of roughly 140,000 clones listed, more than 85% are singletons. This sample was included in a study of control samples from healthy donors and cancer patients. The V and J ends lost 5 bases and 4 bases respectively, with 9 bases between them. The CDR3 sequence is 12 residues long. The germline V gene encodes CDR1 SGHNT and CDR2 YENEEA. V and J are TRBV11-3 and TRBJ2-7, with D tentatively TRBD2 (6 bases). This clonotype was sampled from a man over 45 in good health. What was sequenced was blood. The CDR3 loop is CASSPGGYEQYF. CDR3 bases: TGTGCCAGCAGCCCAGGAGGGTACGAGCAGTACTTC.